A selection of T cell receptor beta chains follows, all from one sample in a study of cytomegalovirus exposure and HLA in healthy donors. Using immunoSEQ multiplex PCR, the repertoire was profiled, and TCRdb retains in-frame clones only, with some absent. The repertoire holds 120,000 to 150,000 clones, with about 89% as singletons. Material for sequencing was PBMCs. These receptors all come from a woman under 30 in good health and CMV-seropositive. Both conserved end residues are part of each CDR3. D genes are given only for firm matches. The size of a clone is reported for some rows only, either as once, few or many, or as a class for expanded clones.

D gene: TRBD2
J gene: TRBJ2-7
V gene: TRBV7-9
clone size: once
CDR3 DNA: TGTGCCAGCAGCTTAGGACTAGCGGTTCCCGAGCAGTACTTC
CDR3 protein: CASSLGLAVPEQYF

D gene: TRBD2
J gene: TRBJ2-5
V gene: TRBV5-1
clone size: NA
CDR3 DNA: TGCGCCAGCAGCTTGGTCGGAGCGGGAGGGACGGAGACCCAGTACTTC
CDR3 protein: CASSLVGAGGTETQYF

D gene: NA
J gene: TRBJ2-1
V gene: TRBV18
clone size: NA
CDR3 DNA: TGTGCCAGCTCACCTAGGGGGGAGCAGTTCTTC
CDR3 protein: CASSPRGEQFF

D gene: TRBD1
J gene: TRBJ2-4
V gene: TRBV29-1
clone size: NA
CDR3 DNA: TGCAGCGTTACCGGGACAGGGGGAACCAAAAACATTCAGTACTTC
CDR3 protein: CSVTGTGGTKNIQYF

D gene: TRBD2
J gene: TRBJ2-1
V gene: TRBV27
clone size: NA
CDR3 DNA: TGTGCCAGCAAGTGGGCGGGAGGACGGAATGAGCAGTTCTTC
CDR3 protein: CASKWAGGRNEQFF

D gene: NA
J gene: TRBJ2-3
V gene: TRBV6-1
clone size: NA
CDR3 DNA: TGTGCCAGCAGTCTAGCGTCAACTGATACGCAGTATTTT
CDR3 protein: CASSLASTDTQYF

D gene: TRBD2
J gene: TRBJ2-7
V gene: TRBV29-1
clone size: NA
CDR3 DNA: TGCAGCGTTGACGAAGGGACTAGCGGGAGGGCCCCCTACGAGCAGTACTTC
CDR3 protein: CSVDEGTSGRAPYEQYF

D gene: NA
J gene: TRBJ2-7
V gene: TRBV7-8
clone size: NA
CDR3 DNA: TGTGCCAGCAGCTTAGAAAACACACACTCCTACGAGCAGTACTTC
CDR3 protein: CASSLENTHSYEQYF

D gene: NA
J gene: TRBJ1-2
V gene: TRBV4-1
clone size: NA
CDR3 DNA: TGCGCCAGCAGCCAAGCCCCTGAGGCCTATGGCTACACCTTC
CDR3 protein: CASSQAPEAYGYTF

D gene: TRBD1
J gene: TRBJ1-1
V gene: TRBV13
clone size: NA
CDR3 DNA: TGTGCCAGCAGCTTAGGGACCCTTAACAGGGGTGTAGCTTTCTTT
CDR3 protein: CASSLGTLNRGVAFF